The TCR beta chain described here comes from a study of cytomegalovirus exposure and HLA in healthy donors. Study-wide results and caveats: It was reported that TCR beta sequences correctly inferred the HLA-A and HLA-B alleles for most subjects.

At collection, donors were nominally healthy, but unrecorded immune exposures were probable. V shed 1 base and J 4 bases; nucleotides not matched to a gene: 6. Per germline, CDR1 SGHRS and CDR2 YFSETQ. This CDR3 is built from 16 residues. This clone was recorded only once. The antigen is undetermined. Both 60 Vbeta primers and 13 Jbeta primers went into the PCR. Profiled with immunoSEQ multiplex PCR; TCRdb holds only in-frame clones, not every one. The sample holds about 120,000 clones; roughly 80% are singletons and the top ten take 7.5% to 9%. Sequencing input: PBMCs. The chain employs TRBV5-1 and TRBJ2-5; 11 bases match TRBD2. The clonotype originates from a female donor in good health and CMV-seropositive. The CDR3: CASSLLGGTSGETQYF. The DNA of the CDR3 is TGCGCCAGCAGCTTGTTAGGCGGGACTAGCGGAGAGACCCAGTACTTC.